This T cell receptor beta chain was sequenced for a study of CXCR3-negative and CXCR3-positive naive CD8 T cells. Whole-study results and caveats: Sequencing showed both naive subsets with comparably high diversity, and memory CD8+ cells much lower.

CDR1 and CDR2 from the germline V gene are SGDLS and YYNGEE. The CDR3 totals 16 residues. With regard to this clonotype: Its target is unknown.

Sorting was done in triplicate for each CD8+ T cell subset (roughly 320,000 cells each). UMI-labeled 5' RACE yielded the TRB cDNA libraries. TCRdb re-called the 5' RACE reads and shows each CDR3 protein once, DNA omitted. The table lists over 20,000 distinct CDR3 sequences. The receptor was isolated from a human donor in good health. Some clones in this sample may be carry-over from other donors' samples. This chain joins TRBV9 and TRBJ1-6. Sequenced sample: memory CD8+ T cells from blood. This CDR3 is CASSVASSALNSPLHF.